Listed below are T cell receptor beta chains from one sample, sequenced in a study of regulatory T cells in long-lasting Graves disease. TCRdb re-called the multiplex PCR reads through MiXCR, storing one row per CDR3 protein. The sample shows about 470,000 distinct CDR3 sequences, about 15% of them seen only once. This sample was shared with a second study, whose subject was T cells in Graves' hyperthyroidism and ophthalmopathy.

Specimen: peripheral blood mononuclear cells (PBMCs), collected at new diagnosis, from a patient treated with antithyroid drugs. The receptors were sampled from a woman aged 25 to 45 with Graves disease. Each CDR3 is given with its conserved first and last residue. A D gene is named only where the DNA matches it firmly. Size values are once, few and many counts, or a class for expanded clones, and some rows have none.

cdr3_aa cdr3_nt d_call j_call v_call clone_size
CSAPTEGPYEQYF TGCAGTGCACCAACAGAGGGACCCTACGAGCAGTACTTC - TRBJ2-7 TRBV20-1 many
CASRSSGSPYNEQFF TGCGCCAGCAGGTCTAGCGGGAGCCCCTACAATGAGCAGTTCTTC TRBD2 TRBJ2-1 TRBV5-1 many
CASSLSHDYEQYF TGTGCCAGCAGCTTAAGTCACGACTACGAGCAGTACTTC - TRBJ2-7 TRBV7-3 few
CASRPNKAGTSVADTQYF TGTGCCAGCAGACCGAATAAAGCCGGGACTAGCGTGGCAGATACGCAGTATTTT TRBD2 TRBJ2-3 TRBV7-9 many
CATKEGLAISDTQYF TGTGCCACCAAAGAGGGACTAGCGATCTCAGATACGCAGTATTTT TRBD2 TRBJ2-3 TRBV12-3/TRBV12-4 few
CASSHGRSVTSYEQYF TGTGCCAGCAGTCACGGACGGTCAGTCACTTCCTACGAGCAGTACTTC - TRBJ2-7 TRBV6-2/TRBV6-3 -
CASSPTYYEQYF TGTGCTAGCAGCCCGACCTACTACGAGCAGTACTTC - TRBJ2-7 TRBV6-1 few
CASSLGGVGYEQYF TGTGCCAGCAGCCTAGGGGGGGTGGGCTACGAGCAGTACTTC - TRBJ2-7 TRBV27 few
CASSDWGLPKETQYF TGTGCCAGCAGTGACTGGGGCTTGCCAAAAGAGACCCAGTACTTC - TRBJ2-5 TRBV2 few
CATAGPLQYF TGTGCCACAGCCGGGCCGCTTCAGTACTTC - TRBJ2-4 TRBV2 -
CASSERGRIAGELFF TGTGCCAGCAGTGAACGGGGGAGAATAGCCGGGGAGCTGTTTTTT - TRBJ2-2 TRBV6-1 many
CASSLRTSGSETQYF TGTGCCAGCAGCCTCCGGACTAGCGGGAGTGAGACCCAGTACTTC TRBD2 TRBJ2-5 TRBV3-1 many
CSARTSGSGEQFF TGCAGTGCTCGGACTAGCGGGAGCGGGGAGCAGTTCTTC TRBD2 TRBJ2-1 TRBV20-1 -
CASSLQARYSYEQYF TGTGCCAGCAGCTTGCAGGCCCGCTACTCCTACGAGCAGTACTTC - TRBJ2-7 TRBV11-2 many
CATSSTGYEQYF TGTGCCACCTCCTCGACAGGCTACGAGCAGTACTTC - TRBJ2-7 TRBV24-1 few
CASSHLLRDRVDTQYF TGCGCCAGCAGCCACCTCCTCCGGGACAGGGTAGATACGCAGTATTTT TRBD1 TRBJ2-3 TRBV4-1 many
CASRTGLAGVLSSYNEQFF TGTGCCAGTAGAACGGGACTAGCGGGAGTTCTGAGCTCCTACAATGAGCAGTTCTTC TRBD2 TRBJ2-1 TRBV19 -
CASSGGQGFEQYF TGTGCCAGCAGCGGGGGACAGGGGTTCGAGCAGTACTTC TRBD1 TRBJ2-7 TRBV13 many
CASCPQTYEQYF TGTGCCAGCTGCCCTCAGACTTACGAGCAGTACTTC - TRBJ2-7 TRBV28 many
CATSSPRESQETQYF TGTGCCACCAGCTCACCCAGGGAGTCCCAAGAGACCCAGTACTTC - TRBJ2-5 TRBV24-1 few
CASNQAASGRYEQYF TGTGCCAGCAACCAAGCGGCTAGCGGAAGGTACGAGCAGTACTTC TRBD2 TRBJ2-7 TRBV2 many
CSGRGQPKLTYYNEQFF TGCAGCGGAAGGGGACAGCCCAAATTAACCTACTACAATGAGCAGTTCTTC TRBD1 TRBJ2-1 TRBV29-1 many
CSARTWGSNYGYTF TGCAGTGCTAGGACCTGGGGTAGTAACTATGGCTACACCTTC - TRBJ1-2 TRBV20-1 -
CASSAHRATNEKLFF TGTGCCAGCAGTGCTCACAGAGCAACTAATGAAAAACTGTTTTTT - TRBJ1-4 TRBV2 many
CASRARIGLGQDTQYF TGTGCCAGTAGGGCCCGGATCGGGCTCGGTCAAGATACGCAGTATTTT - TRBJ2-3 TRBV19 many
CAWTPLAGNVNEQFF TGTGCCTGGACTCCATTGGCGGGAAATGTCAATGAGCAGTTCTTC - TRBJ2-1 TRBV30 -
CASRLTDTRGYTF TGTGCCAGCAGACTGACGGATACCAGAGGCTACACCTTC - TRBJ1-2 TRBV6-1 many
CATSRTSGRTNEQFF TGTGCCACCAGCAGGACTAGCGGGAGGACCAATGAGCAGTTCTTC TRBD2 TRBJ2-1 TRBV15 many
CSVIVSGSLSYEQYF TGCAGCGTTATTGTTAGCGGGAGTTTGTCCTACGAGCAGTACTTC TRBD2 TRBJ2-7 TRBV29-1 many
CASSFKGQLNQPQHF TGTGCCAGCAGTTTTAAGGGGCAGCTAAATCAGCCCCAGCATTTT - TRBJ1-5 TRBV12-3/TRBV12-4 -
CASSLGQGVDTQYF TGCGCCAGCAGCCTGGGACAGGGGGTAGATACGCAGTATTTT TRBD1 TRBJ2-3 TRBV5-1 many
CASSPPGGREYNEQFF TGTGCCAGCTCACCACCCGGGGGGCGAGAATACAATGAGCAGTTCTTC - TRBJ2-1 TRBV18 many
CASTSTGAGETQYF TGTGCCAGCACCTCGACAGGGGCAGGGGAGACCCAGTACTTC TRBD1 TRBJ2-5 TRBV12-3/TRBV12-4 many
CASSLEGRKLFF TGTGCCAGCAGCTTAGAGGGTCGGAAACTGTTTTTT - TRBJ1-4 TRBV11-2 many
CASSFRGGGDYGYTF TGTGCCAGCAGTTTTCGCGGAGGGGGCGACTATGGCTACACCTTC TRBD1 TRBJ1-2 TRBV12-3/TRBV12-4 many
CASSHLTGGGGDTQYF TGCGCCAGCAGCCATTTAACAGGGGGAGGCGGAGATACGCAGTATTTT TRBD1 TRBJ2-3 TRBV4-1 -
CASSPGELAVYNEQFF TGCGCCAGCAGCCCGGGTGAACTAGCGGTATACAATGAGCAGTTCTTC TRBD2 TRBJ2-1 TRBV4-1 few
CSASKWISTDTQYF TGCAGTGCTAGTAAGTGGATTAGCACAGATACGCAGTATTTT - TRBJ2-3 TRBV20-1 many
CASLSWGRQETQYF TGTGCCAGCCTCTCTTGGGGCCGACAAGAGACCCAGTACTTC - TRBJ2-5 TRBV3-1 many
CASSYISVGVGNEQFF TGTGCCAGCAGTTATATCAGCGTTGGGGTAGGCAATGAGCAGTTCTTC - TRBJ2-1 TRBV6-2/TRBV6-3 many
CSAKVEREGGRVQYF TGCAGTGCTAAGGTTGAGCGGGAGGGGGGGCGTGTCCAGTACTTC TRBD2 TRBJ2-5 TRBV20-1 -
CATSDFNTGELFF TGTGCCACCAGTGACTTCAACACCGGGGAGCTGTTTTTT - TRBJ2-2 TRBV24-1 many
CASSQLQSPRGNEQFF TGCGCCAGCAGCCAGTTACAGTCCCCACGCGGCAATGAGCAGTTCTTC - TRBJ2-1 TRBV4-1 few
CASSEGRGPETQYF TGTGCCAGCAGTGAAGGGCGGGGGCCAGAGACCCAGTACTTC - TRBJ2-5 TRBV6-1 few
CASSLGLAGGNYEQYF TGTGCCAGCAGCCTTGGACTAGCGGGAGGGAACTACGAGCAGTACTTC TRBD2 TRBJ2-7 TRBV7-9 few
CASSRSGLAADTQYF TGTGCCAGCAGCCGGTCCGGCCTAGCAGCAGATACGCAGTATTTT - TRBJ2-3 TRBV11-2 many
CASADRTGSNQPQHF TGTGCCAGCGCAGATAGGACAGGTAGCAATCAGCCCCAGCATTTT TRBD1 TRBJ1-5 TRBV19 few
CASSQETGTSGSDEQFF TGCGCCAGCAGCCAAGAAACCGGGACTAGCGGGAGCGATGAGCAGTTCTTC TRBD2 TRBJ2-1 TRBV4-1 -
CASSLAGPGGVGKLFF TGCGCCAGCAGCTTGGCCGGGCCAGGGGGGGTTGGAAAACTGTTTTTT TRBD1 TRBJ1-4 TRBV5-1 few
CAWSDRINEKLFF TGTGCCTGGAGTGACCGGATTAATGAAAAACTGTTTTTT - TRBJ1-4 TRBV30 many
CASSLLVGGGSPLHF TGTGCCAGCAGTTTACTGGTAGGGGGCGGTTCACCCCTCCACTTT TRBD1 TRBJ1-6 TRBV27 -